This T cell receptor beta chain was identified during a study of response to subunit inactivated influenza vaccine. This CDR3 has 17 residues. Germline V gene sequence: CDR1 KGHSH, CDR2 LQKENI. Deletions cut 2 bases from V and 1 base from J, with 15 bases between. TCRdb used MiXCR to reprocess the RT-PCR reads, holding one entry per CDR3 protein. The sample has about 540,000 distinct CDR3 sequences; 20% to 25% are singletons. These sequences were also reported in another study, on T cells expressing NK-cell markers. Per that paper: Making the TCR beta cDNA relied on 5'RACE template switching with UMIs. Obtained from sorted CD3+CD56+NKG2C+, CD3+CD56+NKG2C- and CD3+CD56-NKG2C+ T cells were the TCR beta repertoires. It is unclear if expanded NKG2C-expressing clones target HCMV antigens.

The chain couples TRBV18 to TRBJ2-1; D may be TRBD1 (6 bases). Sequences were derived from CD4+ T cells sorted from PBMCs, sampled about 13 days after vaccination. The TCR originated in a man aged 50 to 59 who received an inactivated influenza vaccine. Here the CDR3 reads CASSPGQGLVSYNEQFF. CDR3 nucleotide sequence: TGTGCCAGCTCACCAGGCCAGGGGTTAGTATCCTACAATGAGCAGTTCTTC.